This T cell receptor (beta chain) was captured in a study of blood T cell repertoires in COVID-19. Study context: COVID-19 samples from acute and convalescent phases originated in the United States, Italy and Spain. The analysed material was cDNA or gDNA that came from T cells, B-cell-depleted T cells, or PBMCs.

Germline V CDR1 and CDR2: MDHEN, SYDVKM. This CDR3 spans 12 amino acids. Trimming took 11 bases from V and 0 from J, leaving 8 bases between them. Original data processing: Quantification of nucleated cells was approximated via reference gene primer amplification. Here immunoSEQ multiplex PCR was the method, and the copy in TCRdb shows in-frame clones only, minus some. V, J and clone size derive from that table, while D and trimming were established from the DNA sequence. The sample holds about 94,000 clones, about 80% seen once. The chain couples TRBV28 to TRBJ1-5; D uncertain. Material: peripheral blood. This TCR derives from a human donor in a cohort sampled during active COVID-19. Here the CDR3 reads CAYSYSNQPQHF. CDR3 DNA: TGTGCCTACAGCTATAGCAATCAGCCCCAGCATTTT. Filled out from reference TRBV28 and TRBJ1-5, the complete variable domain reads DVKVTQSSRYLVKRTGEKVFLECVQDMDHENMFWYRQDPGLGLRLIYFSYDVKMKEKGDIPEGYSVSREKKERFSLILESASTNQTSMYLCAYSYSNQPQHFGDGTRLSIL.